This T cell receptor (beta chain) originates from a study of T-cell reconstitution after alpha-beta-depleted transplantation in children. TCRbeta library construction was performed incorporating unique molecular identifiers. MiXCR, applied by TCRdb to the PCR reads, yields one record per CDR3 protein. In the table there are about 690,000 distinct CDR3 sequences, around a sixth of which are singletons. This clonotype was recorded at least ten times. The sequence was collected from a human donor who donated a stem cell graft to a child with acute myeloid leukemia. This specimen was PBMCs from the stem cell graft donor, taken from the stem cell graft.

The CDR3 region is CSARKRNSYNEQFF. The DNA for the CDR3 is TGCAGTGCTAGAAAGAGGAACAGCTACAATGAGCAGTTCTTC. The chain combines TRBV20-1 with TRBJ2-1; D is ambiguous. The CDR3 consists of 14 residues. Trimming left V 2 bases short and J 3 bases short, with 11 bases between. In germline, CDR1 is DFQATT, CDR2 SNEGSKA (reference sequence).